The TCR beta chain described here comes from a study of blood T cell repertoires in COVID-19. Original analysis: Estimated nucleated cell counts came from reference gene primer amplification. This table comes from immunoSEQ multiplex PCR, and its TCRdb copy is limited to in-frame clones, with some not included. The V and J calls and the clone size are those of that table, but D and trimming were determined from the DNA. The data hold over 90,000 clones, with roughly 87% observed a single time. The CDR3 consists of 14 residues. Germline loops: CDR1 SEHNR, CDR2 FQNEAQ (reference sequence). V was pared by 1 base and J by 4 bases, with 7 bases between. A note on this clone: Additional DNA sequences in this sample encode the identical CDR3.

The J gene is TRBJ2-2, the V gene TRBV7-9; D is undetermined. Sequenced input: peripheral blood. The receptor comes from a woman aged 80 or older in a cohort sampled during active COVID-19. In DNA, the CDR3 is TGTGCCAGCAGCTTAGGGCAGGCCACCGGGGAGCTGTTTTTT. This sequence encodes CASSLGQATGELFF.